The 11 T cell receptor beta chains reported below all come from one sample, sequenced in a study of a mutant IDH1 vaccine in newly diagnosed glioma. Their target antigens are unknown. Time point indicated: week 23, last vaccination. Every vaccine dose comprised 300 ug of mutant IDH1 20-mer peptide plus topical imiquimod. The table came from immunoSEQ multiplex PCR; TCRdb's copy has only in-frame clones and leaves some out. The profile covers over 50,000 clones, with over 70% appearing a single time and 13% taken by the ten largest. The sample in question was PBMCs, obtained from a glioma patient whose treatment included an IDH1 peptide vaccine. These TCRs come from a man aged 18 to 30 with glioma.

The rearrangement joins TRBV18 to TRBJ2-5; 8 nucleotides align to TRBD2. The germline V gene encodes CDR1 KGHSH and CDR2 LQKENI. J lost 4 bases, V lost 2 bases, and 9 bases had no gene match. CDR3 size: 16 residues. In DNA, the CDR3 is TGTGCCAGCTCACCAAGATTAGCGGGGCCGGGAGAGACCCAGTACTTC. Protein product: CASSPRLAGPGETQYF.

This chain uses TRBV4-2 with TRBJ1-1, with a weak D call TRBD1 (6 bases). The CDR3 runs to 15 residues. Germline CDR1 reads LGHNA; CDR2 reads YNFKEQ. Trimming took off 0 bases at V and 1 base at J, with 9 bases between the two ends. In nucleotides, the CDR3 is TGTGCCAGCAGCCAAGATCGCAGGGGGAACACTGAAGCTTTCTTT. This gives the protein CASSQDRRGNTEAFF.

The chain combines TRBV11-2 with TRBJ2-7; no clear D. The CDR3 is 14 amino acids. The ends were cut back, 0 bases at V and 0 bases at J, with 6 bases in the middle. Germline assignment: CDR1 SGHAT and CDR2 FQNNGV. CDR3 region: CASSLDSPSYEQYF. CDR3 sequence (DNA): TGTGCCAGCAGCTTAGACAGCCCCTCCTACGAGCAGTACTTC. Full variable domain (remainder filled in from reference TRBV11-2 and TRBJ2-7): EAGVAQSPRYKIIEKRQSVAFWCNPISGHATLYWYQQILGQGPKLLIQFQNNGVVDDSQLPKDRFSAERLKGVDSTLKIQPAKLEDSAVYLCASSLDSPSYEQYFGPGTRLTVT.

The rearrangement joins TRBV7-9 to TRBJ1-1; 10 nucleotides match TRBD1. The V and J ends lost 3 bases and 10 bases, in that order; junction bases with no gene match: 8. CDR1 is SEHNR and CDR2 is FQNEAQ in the germline V gene (reference sequence). CDR3 size: 14 residues. CDR3 sequence: CASSFPDRGLRAFF. The DNA of the CDR3 is TGTGCCAGCAGCTTCCCTGACAGGGGGCTACGAGCTTTCTTT.

V is TRBV9 and J is TRBJ2-3, with a tentative D call TRBD2 (6 bases). CDR3 length equals 14 residues. Germline CDR1 SGDLS, CDR2 YYNGEE. The ends were cut back, 4 bases at V and 3 bases at J, with 12 bases in the middle. This CDR3 is CASSFELATDTQYF. CDR3 nucleotides: TGTGCCAGCAGCTTTGAGCTAGCGACAGATACGCAGTATTTT.

The chain couples TRBV6-5 to TRBJ1-5; the match to TRBD1 covers 7 bases. The V gene's germline CDR1 is MNHEY and CDR2 SVGAGI. V was clipped by 6 bases and J by 7 bases; unmatched bases: 6. CDR3 size: 13 residues. The CDR3, as DNA: TGTGCCAGCAGGGGACAGTACCACCAGCCCCAGCATTTT. This sequence encodes CASRGQYHQPQHF.

The CDR3 loop is CASSVEGGRVFNEQFF. CDR3 DNA sequence: TGTGCCAGCAGCGTAGAGGGGGGCAGGGTGTTTAATGAGCAGTTCTTC. The chain recombines TRBV9 with TRBJ2-1, with D possibly called TRBD1 or TRBD2 (6 bases each). V gave up 0 bases and J gave up 7 bases, with 17 bases separating them. Looked up from germline, CDR1 is SGDLS and CDR2 is YYNGEE. CDR3 size: 16 residues. The variable domain in full, completed from reference TRBV9 and TRBJ2-1, reads DSGVTQTPKHLITATGQRVTLRCSPRSGDLSVYWYQQSLDQGLQFLIQYYNGEERAKGNILERFSAQQFPDLHSELNLSSLELGDSALYFCASSVEGGRVFNEQFFGPGTRLTVL.

This chain joins TRBV19 and TRBJ2-5; 9 bases match TRBD2. V shed 3 bases, J shed 4 bases, and the junction held 3 bases outside the gene matches. The germline CDR1 and CDR2 sequences are LNHDA and SQIVND (reference sequence). CDR3 length: 14 amino acids. In nucleotides, the CDR3 is TGTGCCAGTAGTATCGGACTAGCGACAGAGACCCAGTACTTC. The encoded protein is CASSIGLATETQYF.

The sample holds one count of this clone. This rearrangement joins TRBV5-6 to TRBJ2-7, with TRBD2 matching 7 bases. Germline values: CDR1 SGHDT, CDR2 YYEEEE. V lost 0 bases and J lost 5; bases outside the gene matches: 5. The CDR3 runs to 14 residues. The CDR3 region has the DNA TGTGCCAGCAGCTTGGAGGGAGGGAAGGACGAGCAGTACTTC. It yields the protein CASSLEGGKDEQYF.

CDR3 protein: CASSRVRVARWTEAFF. Written as DNA, the CDR3 is TGTGCCAGCAGCCGCGTGCGTGTAGCCCGATGGACTGAAGCTTTCTTT. V is TRBV14 and J is TRBJ1-1; no clear D. Per germline, CDR1 SGHDN and CDR2 FVKESK. V was clipped by 4 bases and J by 5 bases, with 20 bases between them. This CDR3 has 16 amino acids.

This clone was seen a handful of times. J is TRBJ2-1 and V is TRBV7-9, with D possibly called TRBD1 or TRBD2 (5 bases each). Germline loops: CDR1 SEHNR, CDR2 FQNEAQ (reference sequence). V lost 8 bases and J lost 10, with 21 bases in between. CDR3 size: 14 residues. CDR3 loop: CASSGTLTNGEQFF. In nucleotides, the CDR3 is TGTGCCAGCTCCGGGACCCTAACCAATGGAGAGCAGTTCTTC.